Here is one T cell receptor (beta chain) with its context. This specimen comes from a study of OX40 agonist ivuxolimab in advanced cancers. The repertoire was sequenced with immunoSEQ multiplex PCR; TCRdb's copy has only in-frame clones and lacks some. The table includes 100,000 to 130,000 clones, roughly 90% detected once. This clonotype was sampled from an adult with an advanced solid tumor such as melanoma, head and neck, liver or kidney cancer. The input for sequencing was CD4+ or CD8+ T cells sorted from blood, taken in a trial of the OX40 agonist ivuxolimab.

The DNA of the CDR3 is TGTGCCAGCAGTCCTTTCTTAACTAATGAAAAACTGTTTTTT. It encodes CASSPFLTNEKLFF. This chain connects TRBV28 to TRBJ1-4; no definite D call. V was shortened by 5 bases and J by 1 base, with 8 bases between the two germline ends. Per the germline V gene, CDR1 is MDHEN and CDR2 is SYDVKM. The CDR3 sequence is 14 residues long.